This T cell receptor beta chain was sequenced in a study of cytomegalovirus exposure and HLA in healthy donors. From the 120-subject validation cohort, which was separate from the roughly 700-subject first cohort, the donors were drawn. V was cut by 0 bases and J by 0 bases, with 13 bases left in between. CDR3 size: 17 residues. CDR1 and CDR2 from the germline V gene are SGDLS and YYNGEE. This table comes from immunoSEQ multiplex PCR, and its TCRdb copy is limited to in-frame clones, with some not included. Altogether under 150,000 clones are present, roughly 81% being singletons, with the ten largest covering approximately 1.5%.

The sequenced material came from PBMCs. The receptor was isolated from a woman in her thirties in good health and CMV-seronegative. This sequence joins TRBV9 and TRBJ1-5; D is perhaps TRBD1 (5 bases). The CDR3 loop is CASSVGFGDYSNQPQHF. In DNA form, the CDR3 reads TGTGCCAGCAGCGTAGGTTTCGGGGACTATAGCAATCAGCCCCAGCATTTT.